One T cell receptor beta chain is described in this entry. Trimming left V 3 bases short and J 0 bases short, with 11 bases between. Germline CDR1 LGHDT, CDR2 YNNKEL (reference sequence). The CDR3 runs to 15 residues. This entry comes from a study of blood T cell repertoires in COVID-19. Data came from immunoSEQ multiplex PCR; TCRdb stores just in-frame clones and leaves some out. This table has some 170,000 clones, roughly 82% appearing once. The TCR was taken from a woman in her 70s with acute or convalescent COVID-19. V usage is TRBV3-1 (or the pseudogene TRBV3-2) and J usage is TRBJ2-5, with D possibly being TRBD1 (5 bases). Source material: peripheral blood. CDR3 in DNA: TGTGCCAGCAGCCAGGGGCCACTCTACCAAGAGACCCAGTACTTC. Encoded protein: CASSQGPLYQETQYF.